The text below deals with one T cell receptor (beta chain). These data come from a study of shared clonotypes between healthy human individuals. This table comes from immunoSEQ multiplex PCR, and its TCRdb copy is limited to in-frame clones, with some not included. The data hold about 1.1 million clones, with around 77% observed a single time. The clonotype originates from a man between 18 and 35 years old in good health. Some clones in this sample may be carry-over from other donors' samples. Material: memory CD4+ T cells from PBMCs. Documented subset: CD45RA-negative fraction.

The CDR3 DNA reads as TGTGCCAGCAGTTTGGATAGCGGACTGTACAATGAGCAGTTCTTC. Its translation is CASSLDSGLYNEQFF. The rearrangement uses TRBV28 and TRBJ2-1, with TRBD2 as a possible D gene (6 bases). The CDR3 consists of 15 residues. V lost 3 bases to trimming and J lost 4 bases, with 13 bases between them. The germline V gene has CDR1 MDHEN and CDR2 SYDVKM.